This is a list of T cell receptor beta chains from one sample in a study of molecular identifiers for immune sequencing clone quantification. TCRdb re-derived calls from the PCR reads in MiXCR, one entry per CDR3 protein. The sample includes more than 85,000 distinct CDR3 sequences, about 35% of them seen just once. Sequencing was carried out using naive CD8+ T cells from blood, with Jurkat cell RNA spiked in. The receptors were sampled from a human donor in good health. Some libraries in this study had Jurkat cell RNA spiked in. The CDR3 runs from the conserved cysteine through the conserved F or W. Fields, in order: clone size, D gene, J gene, V gene, CDR3 protein, CDR3 DNA. The D gene is left open where the match is weak. Expanded clones are given a class, and other clones once, few, many or no size at all.

abundance: -
d_gene: -
j_gene: TRBJ2-5
v_gene: TRBV28
CDR3aa: CASSVGREADQYF
CDR3nt: TGTGCCAGCAGTGTAGGACGGGAAGCAGACCAGTACTTC

abundance: many
d_gene: TRBD2
j_gene: TRBJ2-3
v_gene: TRBV28
CDR3aa: CASRTTSGPTDTQYF
CDR3nt: TGTGCCAGCAGAACGACTAGCGGCCCCACAGATACGCAGTATTTT

abundance: few
d_gene: -
j_gene: TRBJ2-7
v_gene: TRBV7-2
CDR3aa: CASSFGSVYEQYF
CDR3nt: TGTGCCAGCAGCTTTGGGTCGGTTTACGAGCAGTACTTC

abundance: -
d_gene: -
j_gene: TRBJ2-7
v_gene: TRBV5-6
CDR3aa: CASSLARGFSSSYEQYF
CDR3nt: TGTGCCAGCAGCTTGGCCAGGGGATTTTCGAGCTCCTACGAGCAGTACTTC

abundance: -
d_gene: -
j_gene: TRBJ2-5
v_gene: TRBV6-5
CDR3aa: CASSQLQVGGETQYF
CDR3nt: TGTGCCAGCAGCCAACTACAGGTTGGAGGGGAGACCCAGTACTTC

abundance: -
d_gene: -
j_gene: TRBJ2-5
v_gene: TRBV7-9
CDR3aa: CASTWGAPPETQYF
CDR3nt: TGTGCCAGCACTTGGGGGGCCCCCCCAGAGACCCAGTACTTC

abundance: many
d_gene: TRBD1
j_gene: TRBJ1-1
v_gene: TRBV9
CDR3aa: CASSAGQGFTEAFF
CDR3nt: TGTGCCAGCAGCGCCGGACAGGGGTTCACTGAAGCTTTCTTT

abundance: few
d_gene: TRBD1
j_gene: TRBJ1-2
v_gene: TRBV28
CDR3aa: CASRPGTGPPGYTF
CDR3nt: TGTGCCAGCAGACCCGGGACAGGGCCCCCCGGCTACACCTTC

abundance: -
d_gene: -
j_gene: TRBJ2-4
v_gene: TRBV19
CDR3aa: CASSRGATIQYF
CDR3nt: TGTGCCAGTAGTAGGGGGGCAACCATTCAGTACTTC

abundance: -
d_gene: -
j_gene: TRBJ2-7
v_gene: TRBV3-1
CDR3aa: CASSQDEQYF
CDR3nt: TGTGCCAGCAGCCAAGATGAGCAGTACTTC

abundance: few
d_gene: -
j_gene: TRBJ1-5
v_gene: TRBV4-1
CDR3aa: CASSQERSNQPQHF
CDR3nt: TGCGCCAGCAGCCAAGAGCGGAGCAATCAGCCCCAGCATTTT